Below, 8 T cell receptor beta chains from the same sample are listed, as sequenced in a study of blood T cell repertoires in COVID-19. Sequencing was performed with immunoSEQ multiplex PCR; in TCRdb, only in-frame clones are kept and a portion is missing. Here the sample spans about 170,000 clones, approximately 91% being singletons. The material sequenced was peripheral blood. The receptors originated from a man aged 18 to 29 with COVID-19, enrolled during active disease.

This sequence joins TRBV19 and TRBJ2-7; 14 bases are a match to TRBD2. The junction had 4 bases not matched to a gene; V was cut back by 4 bases and J by 5 bases. CDR1 LNHDA and CDR2 SQIVND come from the germline V gene (reference sequence). The CDR3 covers 15 residues. CDR3: CASSTGTSGSNEQYF. For the CDR3, the DNA is TGTGCCAGTAGTACCGGGACTAGCGGGAGTAACGAGCAGTACTTC.

This chain uses TRBV16 with TRBJ1-2; 9 bases match TRBD1. With 2 bases clipped from V and 0 bases from J, the junction kept 13 bases outside the gene matches. This CDR3 spans 19 amino acids. Germline V gives CDR1 KGHSY, CDR2 FQNENV. For the CDR3, the DNA is TGTGCCAGCAGCCAAGATATCGTCGGACAGGGGAATGCTAACTATGGCTACACCTTC. This codes for CASSQDIVGQGNANYGYTF.

V and J are TRBV13 and TRBJ1-1; tentatively, D is TRBD1 (6 bases). CDR1 PRHDT and CDR2 FYEKMQ come from the germline V gene (reference sequence). The CDR3 length is 16 residues. The ends were cut back, 5 bases at V and 3 bases at J, with 19 bases in the middle. The CDR3 DNA is TGTGCCAGCAGCCCGAGGGGGTCGCGGGTGGACACTGAAGCTTTCTTT. Translation gives CASSPRGSRVDTEAFF.

The rearrangement uses TRBV18 and TRBJ1-1; no definite D call. The CDR3 totals 14 residues. The V and J ends lost 2 bases and 1 base respectively, with 8 bases between them. CDR1 is KGHSH and CDR2 is LQKENI in the germline V gene. CDR3 sequence reads: CASSPMSENTEAFF. CDR3 sequence (DNA): TGTGCCAGCTCACCAATGAGTGAGAACACTGAAGCTTTCTTT.

V and J are TRBV14 and TRBJ2-1, with 10 bases identical to TRBD1. V lost 4 bases, J lost 5 bases, and 8 bases stayed unmatched. This CDR3 is 16 amino acids long. CDR1 is SGHDN, CDR2 FVKESK, per germline. The chain's CDR3 is CASSPRQGALDNEQFF. The CDR3, as DNA: TGTGCCAGCAGCCCAAGACAGGGGGCTTTAGACAATGAGCAGTTCTTC.

This chain uses TRBV7-9 with TRBJ2-3, with 14 positions matching TRBD2. V was clipped by 5 bases and J by 4 bases; unmatched bases: 14. Germline CDR1 and CDR2: SEHNR and FQNEAQ (reference sequence). The CDR3 loop spans 19 amino acids. CDR3 nucleotides: TGTGCCAGCAGCAAAGAGGGTGTCGGGACTAGCGGGAGTCCAGATACGCAGTATTTT. Amino acid sequence: CASSKEGVGTSGSPDTQYF.

V and J are TRBV9 and TRBJ2-7, with a possible D match to TRBD2 (6 bases). Germline V gene data show CDR1 as SGDLS and CDR2 as YYNGEE. V lost 0 bases to trimming and J lost 0 bases, with 7 bases between them. The CDR3 totals 14 residues. Written as DNA, the CDR3 is TGTGCCAGCAGCGTAGTAGCGGACTCCTACGAGCAGTACTTC. This codes for CASSVVADSYEQYF.

The chain links TRBV9 to TRBJ2-1; maybe TRBD2 (6 bases). The V end lost 0 bases, the J end lost 4 bases, and 17 bases lay between the germline ends. The CDR3 sequence is 17 residues long. Germline V gene data show CDR1 as SGDLS and CDR2 as YYNGEE. The CDR3 is CASSVGLGQEKYNEQFF. CDR3 DNA: TGTGCCAGCAGCGTAGGACTAGGTCAAGAAAAATACAATGAGCAGTTCTTC.